One sample yielded the 6 T cell receptor beta chains listed below, sequenced in a study of blood T cells in healthy people across ages (dated by TCRdb to between 2014 and 2016). The library was produced with 5' RACE. The listed sequencing device is Illumina HiSeq 2500. A second PCR of 7 to 11 cycles was performed with a sample-barcoded 5' primer and a J-beta primer mix. TCRdb redid the processing of the public reads, applying fastp at Q25 and MiXCR, and retained in-frame beta chains. Identical CDR3 proteins give one entry, which carries the most common genes and DNA. The sample table records about 1.8 million distinct CDR3 sequences; around half of these occur just once. The top ten clones comprise 2.1% of the sample. The sample taken for sequencing was blood. All receptors come from a middle-aged woman in good health.

The chain recombines TRBV12-3 or TRBV12-4 with TRBJ2-7; D remains ambiguous. The CDR3 runs to 14 residues. Trimming took off 3 bases at V and 3 bases at J, with 12 bases between the two ends. As DNA, the CDR3 is TGTGCCAGCAGTTTCGACACGAACTACTACGAGCAGTACTTC. The encoded protein is CASSFDTNYYEQYF.

For the CDR3, the DNA is TGTGCCAGCAGCTTCATGGGGGGGGGGCAGTTCTTC. It translates to CASSFMGGGQFF. This rearrangement joins TRBV7-2 to TRBJ2-1; 7 positions agree with TRBD2. This CDR3 comprises 12 residues. Germline V gene sequence: CDR1 SGHTA, CDR2 FQGNSA. Unmatched junction bases numbered 5, after V lost 3 bases and J lost 12 bases.

Here the CDR3 reads CASSLNVPGNIQYF. In DNA form, the CDR3 reads TGTGCCAGCAGCTTAAACGTGCCCGGGAACATTCAGTACTTC. The chain is built from TRBV7-2 and TRBJ2-4, with D uncertain. V was trimmed by 2 bases and J by 7 bases, leaving 12 bases between them. The CDR3 runs to 14 residues. Germline V gene sequence: CDR1 SGHTA, CDR2 FQGNSA.

This clonotype was seen more than once but under ten times. This rearrangement joins TRBV7-2 to TRBJ1-2; 8 nucleotides match TRBD1. The CDR3 loop spans 15 amino acids. V was pared by 7 bases and J by 3 bases, with 10 bases of the junction left unmatched. Germline CDR1 reads SGHTA; CDR2 reads FQGNSA. The CDR3: CASNSAGGGDYGYTF. DNA of the CDR3: TGTGCCAGCAACTCGGCAGGGGGCGGAGACTATGGCTACACCTTC. Drawing the rest from reference TRBV7-2 and TRBJ1-2, the complete variable domain is GAGVSQSPSNKVTEKGKDVELRCDPISGHTALYWYRQSLGQGLEFLIYFQGNSAPDKSGLPSDRFSAERTGGSVSTLTIQRTQQEDSAVYLCASNSAGGGDYGYTFGSGTRLTVV.

This clonotype was observed a few times. The V and J genes are TRBV24-1 and TRBJ1-5; 8 bases align to TRBD1. Germline CDR1 KGHDR, CDR2 SFDVKD. There are 16 residues in the CDR3. The ends lost 3 bases at V and 5 bases at J; junction bases unmatched: 8. This CDR3 reads CATSDPKDRDDQPQHF. The DNA of the CDR3 is TGTGCCACCAGTGATCCGAAGGACAGGGATGATCAGCCCCAGCATTTT.

This clonotype was counted only a few times. DNA for the CDR3: TGCAGCGTTGTGGTTTGGGAGACCCAGTACTTC. Translated, it gives CSVVVWETQYF. The V and J genes are TRBV29-1 and TRBJ2-5; D call uncertain. There are 11 residues in the CDR3. V was clipped by 4 bases and J by 5 bases, with 8 bases between them. CDR1 is SQVTM and CDR2 is ANQGSEA in the germline V gene. The entire variable domain, with the rest obtained from reference TRBV29-1 and TRBJ2-5, is as follows: SAVISQKPSRDICQRGTSLTIQCQVDSQVTMMFWYRQQPGQSLTLIATANQGSEATYESGFVIDKFPISRPNLTFSTLTVSNMSPEDSSIYLCSVVVWETQYFGPGTRLLVL.